The 20 T cell receptor beta chains given below trace back to one sample, sequenced in a study of radiotherapy plus CTLA-4 blockade in lung cancer (dated by TCRdb to between 2017 and 2018). Receptors were amplified or captured by the immunoSEQ multiplex PCR assay. TCRdb stores this immuneACCESS table with in-frame sequences only. Part of the clones is absent; in the studies checked, under half of the shortfall reflects unresolved V genes, and no reason is known for the rest. This sample comprises tens of thousands of clones, roughly 84% of them detected only once. 6% to 8.5% of the sample comes from the top ten. Sequenced material: peripheral blood, taken from a patient treated with radiotherapy plus ipilimumab. The receptors were gathered from a human donor with non-small cell lung cancer whose response to radiotherapy plus ipilimumab could not be evaluated.

This clone came up once. The CDR3 region is CASSLSPTATSGFTGELFF. As DNA, the CDR3 is TGTGCCAGCAGTTTATCACCCACCGCCACTAGCGGGTTCACCGGGGAGCTGTTTTTT. The chain employs TRBV27 and TRBJ2-2; 9 bases match TRBD2. The CDR3 extends over 19 amino acids. Trimming cost V 0 bases and J 4 bases; bases outside gene matches: 12. CDR1 MNHEY and CDR2 SMNVEV come from the germline V gene (reference sequence).

This sequence joins TRBV27 and TRBJ2-1; TRBD2 agrees at 7 bases. This CDR3 is built from 17 residues. The V and J ends lost 4 bases and 8 bases, in that order; junction bases with no gene match: 17. CDR1 and CDR2 from the germline V gene are MNHEY and SMNVEV (reference sequence). CDR3 sequence (DNA): TGTGCCAGCAGTTGTTCACTAGTGGGAGGGGAAAGCGATGAGCAGTTCTTC. It is translated as CASSCSLVGGESDEQFF.

Within the sample, this clone is medium-sized (0.01 to 0.1%). J is TRBJ2-7 and V is TRBV27; TRBD1 matches 9 bases. The trim removed 2 bases at V and 6 bases at J, leaving 8 bases unmatched. The CDR3 length is 15 residues. The germline CDR1 and CDR2 sequences are MNHEY and SMNVEV (reference sequence). CDR3 coding DNA: TGTGCCAGCAGTTTAGAATACAGGGGGCTGGGCGAGCAGTACTTC. Translated: CASSLEYRGLGEQYF.

The rearrangement joins TRBV5-4 to TRBJ2-7; 14 bases line up with TRBD2. V lost 4 bases and J lost 5; bases outside the gene matches: 5. The V gene's germline CDR1 is SGHNT and CDR2 YYREEE (reference sequence). This CDR3 region has 15 residues. The CDR3 DNA reads TGTGCCAGCAGCCCAACGGGACTAGCGGGAGACGAGCAGTACTTC. This encodes CASSPTGLAGDEQYF.

This chain uses TRBV9 with TRBJ2-5; 7 bases align to TRBD2. The germline CDR1 and CDR2 sequences are SGDLS and YYNGEE. Losses at the gene ends were 0 bases for V and 5 bases for J; bases not matched to a gene: 4. This CDR3 has 14 amino acids. The CDR3: CASSVGLGGETQYF. In DNA form, the CDR3 reads TGTGCCAGCAGCGTAGGACTGGGGGGGGAGACCCAGTACTTC.

The DNA for the CDR3 is TGTGCCAGCAGCCGGATGGGGGCGATGCAGCCCCAGCATTTT. It encodes CASSRMGAMQPQHF. The chain uses TRBV27 and TRBJ1-5, with D possibly TRBD1 on 6 matching bases. The germline gives CDR1 MNHEY, CDR2 SMNVEV (reference sequence). The V and J ends lost 6 bases and 7 bases respectively, with 16 bases between them. This CDR3 contains 14 residues.

The V call is TRBV25-1, the J call TRBJ1-3; unclear D gene. The V gene's germline CDR1 is MGHDK and CDR2 SYGVNS. The length of the CDR3 is 14 residues. The V end was cut by 3 bases, the J end by 4 bases, with 10 bases between. CDR3 coding DNA: TGTGCCAGCAGTGACCCCGGAGCGGGAAACACCATATATTTT. Protein product: CASSDPGAGNTIYF.

In DNA, the CDR3 is TGCGCCAGCAGTGAGTCGCGAGGAGAGACCCAGTACTTC. Its translation: CASSESRGETQYF. This chain connects TRBV10-1 to TRBJ2-5; D gene uncertain. V was cut by 0 bases and J by 4 bases, with 6 bases left in between. The CDR3 spans 13 residues. Germline V gene sequence: CDR1 WNHNN, CDR2 SYGVQD (reference sequence).

V usage is TRBV27 and J usage is TRBJ2-3; TRBD2 aligns across 9 bases. Germline V CDR1 and CDR2: MNHEY, SMNVEV (reference sequence). The CDR3 has 15 amino acids. Trimming cost V 4 bases and J 4 bases; bases outside gene matches: 6. CDR3 protein: CASSSGTSYPDTQYF. The CDR3 coding sequence is TGTGCCAGCAGTTCCGGGACTAGCTATCCAGATACGCAGTATTTT.

CDR3 sequence reads: CASTTTGTGELFF. The CDR3 bases are TGTGCCAGCACGACGACAGGGACCGGGGAGCTGTTTTTT. J is TRBJ2-2 and V is TRBV2; 7 bases map to TRBD1. The CDR3 is 13 residues long. The ends lost 7 bases at V and 5 bases at J; junction bases unmatched: 4. CDR1 is SNHLY and CDR2 is FYNNEI in the germline V gene. Supplemented by reference TRBV2 and TRBJ2-2, the full variable domain reads EPEVTQTPSHQVTQMGQEVILRCVPISNHLYFYWYRQILGQKVEFLVSFYNNEISEKSEIFDDQFSVERPDGSNFTLKIRSTKLEDSAMYFCASTTTGTGELFFGEGSRLTVL.

This clone was detected only once. The V and J genes are TRBV28 and TRBJ2-5, with TRBD2 matching 11 bases. The CDR3 is 17 amino acids. Germline V CDR1 and CDR2: MDHEN, SYDVKM. The V and J ends lost 4 bases and 4 bases, in that order; junction bases with no gene match: 11. The DNA of the CDR3 is TGTGCCAGCAGTTCGCCCATACTAGCGGGAGTCGGAGAGACCCAGTACTTC. Protein product: CASSSPILAGVGETQYF.

This clone appeared once. The chain combines TRBV29-1 with TRBJ2-2, with 14 bases aligning to TRBD2. CDR1 is SQVTM, CDR2 ANQGSEA, per germline. V was pared by 6 bases and J by 5 bases, with 5 bases of the junction left unmatched. The CDR3 totals 15 residues. The CDR3 region is CSVGTSGSGTGELFF. Here the CDR3 DNA reads TGCAGCGTAGGGACTAGCGGGAGTGGGACCGGGGAGCTGTTTTTT.

The chain carries TRBV5-1 and TRBJ1-5; 8 bases agree with TRBD1. The CDR3 spans 14 residues. Germline V gene lookup returns CDR1 SGHRS and CDR2 YFSETQ. Trimming took 4 bases from V and 4 from J; bases not matched to a gene: 4. This CDR3 is CASSPTGENQPQHF. CDR3 DNA: TGCGCCAGCAGCCCGACAGGGGAAAATCAGCCCCAGCATTTT.

The CDR3 reads CASSSSGTYEQYF. The CDR3 DNA is TGCGCCAGCAGCTCCTCCGGGACCTACGAGCAGTACTTC. The chain couples TRBV5-1 to TRBJ2-7; perhaps TRBD2 as D (5 bases). The CDR3 loop spans 13 amino acids. V lost 3 bases and J 2 bases, leaving 9 bases between the germline ends. Germline V gives CDR1 SGHRS, CDR2 YFSETQ.

The chain carries TRBV9 and TRBJ2-1; 8 bases match TRBD2. The CDR3 covers 15 residues. V dropped 4 bases and J dropped 5; count of bases not matched to a gene: 8. CDR1 is SGDLS and CDR2 is YYNGEE in the germline V gene. The DNA of the CDR3 is TGTGCCAGCAGCCCTCCGGGACTAGGGAACAATGAGCAGTTCTTC. Translation: CASSPPGLGNNEQFF.

The chain combines TRBV11-2 with TRBJ2-3; D ambiguous. This CDR3 contains 16 residues. The ends were cut back, 5 bases at V and 0 bases at J, with 15 bases in the middle. Germline V gene data show CDR1 as SGHAT and CDR2 as FQNNGV. The CDR3 DNA follows: TGTGCCAGCAGCCGGTCTGGCGGAACTAGCACAGATACGCAGTATTTT. Its translation is CASSRSGGTSTDTQYF.

The chain has TRBV29-1 and TRBJ1-2; tentatively, D is TRBD1 (6 bases). The CDR3 is made up of 13 amino acids. Germline CDR1 reads SQVTM; CDR2 reads ANQGSEA. V lost 2 bases to trimming and J lost 7 bases, with 14 bases between them. CDR3 protein: CSVERGGPRGYTF. CDR3 coding DNA: TGCAGCGTTGAAAGGGGGGGCCCCCGTGGCTACACCTTC.

The chain couples TRBV28 to TRBJ2-5; TRBD1 aligns across 11 bases. CDR3 length: 17 amino acids. V shed 3 bases and J 5 bases; nucleotides not matched to a gene: 11. The germline V gene has CDR1 MDHEN and CDR2 SYDVKM. CDR3 nucleotides: TGTGCCAGCAGTTTGTTCATGGACAGGGGGCGTGGGGAGACCCAGTACTTC. Residues: CASSLFMDRGRGETQYF.

The chain employs TRBV9 and TRBJ2-3, with 10 bases aligning to TRBD2. V shed 0 bases and J 5 bases; nucleotides not matched to a gene: 3. The CDR3 covers 15 residues. CDR1 SGDLS and CDR2 YYNGEE come from the germline V gene. In DNA form, the CDR3 reads TGTGCCAGCAGCGTAGAGGGACTAGCGATAGATACGCAGTATTTT. Encoded protein: CASSVEGLAIDTQYF.

The rearrangement uses TRBV7-8 and TRBJ1-6; D possibly corresponds to TRBD1 (5 bases). The CDR3 has 15 residues. Deletions cut 5 bases from V and 6 bases from J, with 14 bases between. CDR1 is SGHVS, CDR2 FQNEAQ, per germline. The CDR3 DNA follows: TGTGCCAGCAGCCCAATCGGGGGGAGTAATTCACCCCTCCACTTT. This sequence encodes CASSPIGGSNSPLHF.